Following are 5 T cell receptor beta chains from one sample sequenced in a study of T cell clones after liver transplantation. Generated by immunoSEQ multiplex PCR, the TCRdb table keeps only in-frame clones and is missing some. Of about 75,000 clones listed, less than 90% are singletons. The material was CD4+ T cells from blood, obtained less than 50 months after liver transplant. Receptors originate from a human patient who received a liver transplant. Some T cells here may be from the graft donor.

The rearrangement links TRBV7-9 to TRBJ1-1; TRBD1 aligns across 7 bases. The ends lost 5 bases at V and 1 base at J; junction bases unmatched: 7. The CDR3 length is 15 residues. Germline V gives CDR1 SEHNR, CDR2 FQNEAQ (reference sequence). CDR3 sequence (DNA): TGTGCCAGCAGCCCCTCGGACAGGCAGAACACTGAAGCTTTCTTT. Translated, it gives CASSPSDRQNTEAFF.

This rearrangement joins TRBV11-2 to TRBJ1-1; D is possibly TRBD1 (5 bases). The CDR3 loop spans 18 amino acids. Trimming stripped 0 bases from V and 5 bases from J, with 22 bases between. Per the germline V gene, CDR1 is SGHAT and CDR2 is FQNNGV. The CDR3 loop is CASSLDLGNGGKPTEAFF. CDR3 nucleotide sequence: TGTGCCAGCAGCTTAGATCTGGGGAATGGGGGGAAACCTACTGAAGCTTTCTTT.

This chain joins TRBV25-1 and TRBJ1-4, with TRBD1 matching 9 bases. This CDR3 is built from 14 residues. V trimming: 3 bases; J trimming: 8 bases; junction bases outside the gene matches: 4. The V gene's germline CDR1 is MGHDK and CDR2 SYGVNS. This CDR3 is CASSEGQGKEKLFF. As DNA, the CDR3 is TGTGCCAGCAGTGAGGGACAGGGAAAGGAAAAACTGTTTTTT.

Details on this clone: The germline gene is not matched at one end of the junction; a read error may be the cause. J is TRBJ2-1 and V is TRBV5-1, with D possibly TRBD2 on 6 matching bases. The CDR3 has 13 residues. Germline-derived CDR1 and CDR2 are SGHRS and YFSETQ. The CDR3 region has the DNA TGCGCCAGCAGTTTGGGGACTCCAAATGAGCAGTTCTTC. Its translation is CASSLGTPNEQFF.

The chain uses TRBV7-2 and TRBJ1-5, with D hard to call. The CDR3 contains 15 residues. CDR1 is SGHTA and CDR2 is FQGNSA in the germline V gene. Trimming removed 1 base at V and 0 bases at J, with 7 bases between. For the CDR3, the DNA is TGTGCCAGCAGCTTAGTGGCTGTTAGCAATCAGCCCCAGCATTTT. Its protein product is CASSLVAVSNQPQHF.